A selection of T cell receptor beta chains follows, all from one sample in a study of read filtering for tumor transcriptome and immune sequencing. In TCRdb, the reads were re-called with MiXCR into one record per CDR3 protein. The sample consists of 35,000 to 50,000 distinct CDR3 sequences, roughly a fifth of them appearing once. Sequenced sample: a population of CD138-negative cells sorted from bone marrow. The receptor set was obtained from a donor at least 40 years old with multiple myeloma. Each CDR3 is given with its conserved first and last residue. A D gene is named only where the DNA matches it firmly. The listing skips clone size in some rows; elsewhere it reads once, few, many or a size class.

J,size,V,D,DNA,CDR3
TRBJ1-2,many,TRBV5-1,-,TGCGCCAGCAGCTTGGAAGGCACCATGCCCTACACCTTC,CASSLEGTMPYTF
TRBJ1-5,many,TRBV6-2/TRBV6-3,-,TGTGCCTCCCGCGACGGGGGCGGTCAGCCCCAGCATTTT,CASRDGGGQPQHF
TRBJ2-3,many,TRBV6-5,TRBD2,TGTGCCAGCAGTTACACTAGCGGGAGGGCCAGTCGTTTAGATACGCAGTATTTT,CASSYTSGRASRLDTQYF
TRBJ2-3,many,TRBV28,TRBD2,TGTGCCAGCAGAAAACTAGCGGGCACAGATACGCAGTATTTT,CASRKLAGTDTQYF
TRBJ2-7,-,TRBV5-1,-,TGCGCCAGCAGCTTGTTTCCCTCTAATGAGCAGAACTTC,CASSLFPSNEQNF
TRBJ2-3,many,TRBV7-2,-,TGTGCCAGCAGCCCACAATGGTCAGATACGCAGTATTTT,CASSPQWSDTQYF
TRBJ1-5,many,TRBV12-3/TRBV12-4,-,TGTGCCAGCAACTCAGCGGGGGAGAATCAGCCCCAGCATTTT,CASNSAGENQPQHF
TRBJ1-1,many,TRBV12-3/TRBV12-4,-,TGTGCCAGCAGTTTATATTCTGGGGACACTGAAGCTTTCTTT,CASSLYSGDTEAFF
TRBJ1-1,-,TRBV20-1,TRBD1,TGCAGTGCTAAGCGAACAGGGGGCGCTTCTTACACTGAAGTTTTCTTT,CSAKRTGGASYTEVFF
TRBJ2-3,few,TRBV28,-,TGTGCCAGCAGTCCGCGGAACACAGATACGCAGTATTTT,CASSPRNTDTQYF
TRBJ2-1,many,TRBV29-1,-,TGCAGCGCTCACCCAGGGGTCAATGAGCAGTTCTTC,CSAHPGVNEQFF
TRBJ2-2,many,TRBV7-6,-,TGTGCCAGCAGCTTAGCCTCCCGACGGTATATAGACACCGGGGAGCTGTTTTTT,CASSLASRRYIDTGELFF
TRBJ1-1,many,TRBV25-1,-,TGTGCCAGCAGGGGGGGGGTGCACACTGAAGCTTTCTTT,CASRGGVHTEAFF
TRBJ2-3,many,TRBV5-1,-,TGCGCCAGCAGCCCCCGGTCGAGCTTGGATACGCAGTATTTT,CASSPRSSLDTQYF
TRBJ2-3,many,TRBV2,-,TGTGCCAGCAGTTGGAGAGCGGTGGGAGATACGCAGTATTTT,CASSWRAVGDTQYF
TRBJ1-5,few,TRBV28,-,TGTGCCAGCAGTCCCGGGGGTCAGCCCCAGCATTTT,CASSPGGQPQHF
TRBJ2-7,many,TRBV28,TRBD1,TGTGCCAGCAGTGCCCGGACAGGCCCCTACGAGCAGTACTTC,CASSARTGPYEQYF
TRBJ2-1,few,TRBV20-1,TRBD2,TGCAGTGCCAGTCTAGCGGGAATTTTCGATGAGCAGTTCTTC,CSASLAGIFDEQFF
TRBJ2-2,many,TRBV7-9,-,TGTGCCAGCACCCTATCGGGGTTGGGCACCGGGGAGCTGTTTTTT,CASTLSGLGTGELFF
TRBJ1-1,few,TRBV7-9,-,TGTGCCAGCAGCTTAGAGGGATTACTGAACACTGAAGCTTTCTTT,CASSLEGLLNTEAFF
TRBJ2-7,-,TRBV3-1,TRBD1,TGTGCCAGCAGCCGCCCGGCAGGGGGCTTTTACGAGCAGTACTTC,CASSRPAGGFYEQYF
TRBJ2-1,many,TRBV7-3,TRBD2,TGTGCCAGCAGCCTATTGAGCGGGAGGGCCGATGAGCAGTTCTTC,CASSLLSGRADEQFF
TRBJ2-1,many,TRBV15,TRBD2,TGTGCCACCAGCAGAGGCGGCGGGAGGACCCACAATGAGCAGTTCTTC,CATSRGGGRTHNEQFF
TRBJ2-1,-,TRBV7-2,-,TGTGCCAGCAGCTTCCGATCTTATCCTAGCTCCTACAATGAGCAGTTCTTC,CASSFRSYPSSYNEQFF
TRBJ1-2,many,TRBV3-1,TRBD1,TGTGCCAGCAGCTCCGGACAGGGATGGACCTTC,CASSSGQGWTF
TRBJ2-5,many,TRBV20-1,-,TGCAGTGCCCACCCAGGGGGGGCGGGGGAGACCCAGTACTTC,CSAHPGGAGETQYF
TRBJ2-7,many,TRBV25-1,-,TGTGCCAGCAGTGAAGAGGGCACAGGAACCTACGAGCAGTACTTC,CASSEEGTGTYEQYF
TRBJ1-5,many,TRBV20-1,-,TGCAGTGCTAGAGATGAAGGGGATTGGAATCAGCCCCAGCATTTT,CSARDEGDWNQPQHF
TRBJ2-7,-,TRBV12-3/TRBV12-4,-,TGTGCCAGCAGTGGGGCGGTAGGGGGCTCCTACGAGCAGTACTTC,CASSGAVGGSYEQYF
TRBJ2-3,many,TRBV28,TRBD2,TGTGCCAGCAGTTCACCCTTGGCGGGAGGACGAGATACGCAGTATTTT,CASSSPLAGGRDTQYF
TRBJ2-7,few,TRBV19,-,TGTGCCACCAGAGAAAGCTACGAGCAGTACTTC,CATRESYEQYF
TRBJ2-3,many,TRBV19,TRBD1,TGTGCCAGTAGCATAACAGGGGGTATCACAGATACGCAGTATTTT,CASSITGGITDTQYF
TRBJ2-7,many,TRBV5-1,-,TGCGCCAGCACCCCGGCCAACTCCTACGAGCAGTACTTC,CASTPANSYEQYF
TRBJ1-1,many,TRBV14,-,TGTGCCAGCAGCCAAGTGCGGGAGAACACTGAAGCTTTCTTT,CASSQVRENTEAFF
TRBJ2-3,many,TRBV6-2/TRBV6-3,TRBD2,TGTGCCAGCAGACCCCCGCAGGCTAGCGGGAGAGATACGCAGTATTTT,CASRPPQASGRDTQYF
TRBJ2-1,many,TRBV5-6,-,TGTGCCAGCAGCTTGTTCAGCAGTGAGCAGTTCTTC,CASSLFSSEQFF
TRBJ2-5,many,TRBV29-1,-,TGCAGCGTTGAAGATGGAAGGACACAAGAGACCCAGTACTTC,CSVEDGRTQETQYF
TRBJ2-7,-,TRBV28,TRBD1,TGTGCCAGCAGTTCGGACAGGCTCTACGAGCAGTACTTC,CASSSDRLYEQYF
TRBJ2-1,many,TRBV28,-,TGTGCCATCCGCCCAGGAGGGCAGGCCTCCTACAATGAGCAGTTCTTC,CAIRPGGQASYNEQFF
TRBJ2-5,few,TRBV18,-,TGTGCCAGCTCACCAACAGGGTTAGAGACCCAGTACTTC,CASSPTGLETQYF
TRBJ2-2,many,TRBV9,-,TGTGCCAGCAGCGTAAATGCAGGGGTAGTCACCGGGGAGCTGTTTTTT,CASSVNAGVVTGELFF
TRBJ2-5,many,TRBV12-3/TRBV12-4,TRBD1,TGTGCCAGCAGTCCCCAGGACAGGGGGCTCGAGACCCAGTACTTC,CASSPQDRGLETQYF
TRBJ2-1,-,TRBV27,TRBD2,TGTGCCAGCAGTCCCGGGGCTAGCGGGTACAATGAGCAGTTCTTC,CASSPGASGYNEQFF
TRBJ2-1,-,TRBV28,-,TGTGCCAGCAGTCCGCCTTCTAGCGACAATGAGCAGTTCTTT,CASSPPSSDNEQFF
TRBJ2-5,many,TRBV7-9,TRBD2,TGTGCCAGCAGCATCTTATCTAGCGGGGGCCCTAGGGAGACCCAGTACTTC,CASSILSSGGPRETQYF
TRBJ1-5,few,TRBV15,-,TGTGCCACCAGCAGAGAGGCAGGGGATAATCAGCCCCAGCATTTT,CATSREAGDNQPQHF